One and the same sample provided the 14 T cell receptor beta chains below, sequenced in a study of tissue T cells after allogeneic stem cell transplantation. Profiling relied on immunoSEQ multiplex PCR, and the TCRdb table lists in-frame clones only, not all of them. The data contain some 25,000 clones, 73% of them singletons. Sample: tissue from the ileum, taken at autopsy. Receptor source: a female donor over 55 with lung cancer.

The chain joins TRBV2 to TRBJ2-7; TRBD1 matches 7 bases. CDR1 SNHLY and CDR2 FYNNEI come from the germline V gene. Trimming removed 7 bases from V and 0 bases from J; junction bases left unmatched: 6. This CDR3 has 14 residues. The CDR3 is CASKDGTDSYEQYF. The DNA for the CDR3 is TGTGCCAGCAAGGACGGGACAGACTCCTACGAGCAGTACTTC.

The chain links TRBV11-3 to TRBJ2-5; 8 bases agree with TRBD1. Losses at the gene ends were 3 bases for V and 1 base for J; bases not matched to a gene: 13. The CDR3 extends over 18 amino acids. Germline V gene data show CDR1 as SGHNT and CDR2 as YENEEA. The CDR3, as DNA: TGTGCCAGCAGCTTTTCGTCTTCGCGACAGGGGTTCCAAGAGACCCAGTACTTC. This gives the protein CASSFSSSRQGFQETQYF.

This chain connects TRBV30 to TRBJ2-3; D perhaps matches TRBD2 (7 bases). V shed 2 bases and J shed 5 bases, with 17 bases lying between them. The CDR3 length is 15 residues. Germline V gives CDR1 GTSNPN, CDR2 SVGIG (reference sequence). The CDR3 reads CAWSKVGEGGDTQYF. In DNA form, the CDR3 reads TGTGCCTGGAGTAAAGTGGGGGAGGGGGGAGATACGCAGTATTTT.

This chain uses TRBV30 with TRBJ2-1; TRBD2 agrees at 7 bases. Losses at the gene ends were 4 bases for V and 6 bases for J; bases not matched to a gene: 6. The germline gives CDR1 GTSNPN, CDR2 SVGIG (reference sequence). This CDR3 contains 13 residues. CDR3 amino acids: CAWNRIAGNEQFF. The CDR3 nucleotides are TGTGCCTGGAATCGGATAGCGGGCAATGAGCAGTTCTTC.

The CDR3 reads CASSQGPPGNTEAFF. Here the CDR3 DNA reads TGCGCCAGCAGCCAGGGGCCTCCAGGGAACACTGAAGCTTTCTTT. The V gene is TRBV10-2, the J gene TRBJ1-1; D may be TRBD1 (6 bases). CDR3 length: 15 amino acids. Between the trimmed V and J ends, which lost 6 bases and 1 base, there was a span of 15 bases. Germline-derived CDR1 and CDR2 are WSHSY and SAAADI.

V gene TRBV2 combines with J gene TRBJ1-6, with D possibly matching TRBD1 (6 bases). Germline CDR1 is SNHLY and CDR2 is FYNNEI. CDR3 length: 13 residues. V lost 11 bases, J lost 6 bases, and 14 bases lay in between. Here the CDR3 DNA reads TGTGCCGGGGGGCTCACTATTAATTCACCCCTCCACTTT. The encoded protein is CAGGLTINSPLHF.

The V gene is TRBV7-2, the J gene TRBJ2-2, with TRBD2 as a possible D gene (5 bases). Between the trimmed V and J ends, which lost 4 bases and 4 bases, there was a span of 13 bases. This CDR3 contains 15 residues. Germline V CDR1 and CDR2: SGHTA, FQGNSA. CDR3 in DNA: TGTGCCAGCAGCTCAACCCCGGGAAGCACCGGGGAGCTGTTTTTT. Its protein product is CASSSTPGSTGELFF.

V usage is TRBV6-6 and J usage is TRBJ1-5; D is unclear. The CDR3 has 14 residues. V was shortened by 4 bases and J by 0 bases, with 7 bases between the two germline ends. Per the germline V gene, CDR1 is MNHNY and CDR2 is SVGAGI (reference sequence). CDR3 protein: CASSSRSSNQPQHF. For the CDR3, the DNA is TGTGCCAGCAGTTCACGAAGTAGCAATCAGCCCCAGCATTTT.

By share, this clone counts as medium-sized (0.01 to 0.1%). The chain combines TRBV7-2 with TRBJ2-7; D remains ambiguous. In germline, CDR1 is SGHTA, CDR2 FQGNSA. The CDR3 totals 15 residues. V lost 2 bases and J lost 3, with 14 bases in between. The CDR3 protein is CASSLLSRKDYEQYF. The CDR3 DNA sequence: TGTGCCAGCAGCTTACTCTCGAGAAAGGACTACGAGCAGTACTTC. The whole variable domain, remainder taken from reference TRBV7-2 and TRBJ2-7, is GAGVSQSPSNKVTEKGKDVELRCDPISGHTALYWYRQSLGQGLEFLIYFQGNSAPDKSGLPSDRFSAERTGGSVSTLTIQRTQQEDSAVYLCASSLLSRKDYEQYFGPGTRLTVT.

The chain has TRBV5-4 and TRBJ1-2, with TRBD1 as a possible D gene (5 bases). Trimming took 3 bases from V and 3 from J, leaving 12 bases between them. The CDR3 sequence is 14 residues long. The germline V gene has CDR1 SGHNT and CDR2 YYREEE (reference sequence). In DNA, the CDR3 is TGTGCCAGCAGCTCCTACGCCAGGGACTATGGCTACACCTTC. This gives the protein CASSSYARDYGYTF.

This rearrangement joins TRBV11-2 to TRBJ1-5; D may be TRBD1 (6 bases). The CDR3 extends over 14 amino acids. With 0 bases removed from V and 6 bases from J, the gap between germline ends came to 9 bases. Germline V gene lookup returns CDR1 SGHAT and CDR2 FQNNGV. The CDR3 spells CASSLEGGRQPQHF. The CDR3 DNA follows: TGTGCCAGCAGCTTAGAGGGGGGGCGTCAGCCCCAGCATTTT.

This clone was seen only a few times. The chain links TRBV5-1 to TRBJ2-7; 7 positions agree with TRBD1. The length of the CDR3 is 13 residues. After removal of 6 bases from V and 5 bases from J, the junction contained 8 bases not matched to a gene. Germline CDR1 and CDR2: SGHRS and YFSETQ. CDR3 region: CASMRQGRHEQYF. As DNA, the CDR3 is TGCGCCAGCATGAGACAGGGTCGCCACGAGCAGTACTTC.

The CDR3 region has the DNA TGCGCCAGCAGCCATGGACAAGGGCGAGGGTACGAGCAGTACTTC. It specifies CASSHGQGRGYEQYF. This rearrangement joins TRBV4-1 to TRBJ2-7; D is perhaps TRBD1 or TRBD2 (5 bases each). The CDR3 length is 15 residues. The V gene lost 3 bases and the J gene lost 4 bases, with 16 bases spanning the gap. Germline lookup yields CDR1 MGHRA and CDR2 YSYEKL.

CDR3 amino acids: CASIPAPEAEAFF. The CDR3 bases are TGTGCCAGCATACCGGCCCCGGAGGCTGAAGCTTTCTTT. The chain couples TRBV2 to TRBJ1-1; no clear D gene. Germline values: CDR1 SNHLY, CDR2 FYNNEI. V dropped 7 bases and J dropped 6 bases, with 15 bases sitting between them. This CDR3 comprises 13 residues.